Sequencing of this T cell receptor (beta chain) was carried out in a study of T cell responses to AZD1222 COVID-19 vaccine. TCRdb's copy holds only in-frame clones and misses some; the assay was immunoSEQ multiplex PCR. The sample includes 95,000 to 100,000 clones, roughly 90% of them seen just once. Study outcomes and limitations: Repertoires were obtained only post-peak T cell response. Nearly half of unique spike-specific TCRs reportedly avoided B.1.351 and B.1.1.7 mutated regions. Spike-specific TCR breadth and depth both grew after two AZD1222 doses.

Note on this clone: Its antigen is currently unknown.

This specimen was peripheral blood, taken on day 0 of AZD1222 vaccination. This TCR came from an adult in good health.

CDR3 in DNA: TGTGCCAGCGGCCCGGCTGGGGCCAACGTCCTGACTTTC. Amino acids: CASGPAGANVLTF. V is TRBV6-2 or TRBV6-3 and J is TRBJ2-6; D uncertain. Germline lookup yields CDR1 MNHEY and CDR2 SVGEGT. CDR3 length equals 13 residues. The V gene lost 8 bases and the J gene lost 2 bases, with 7 bases spanning the gap.